This TCR beta chain was obtained from a study of cytomegalovirus exposure and HLA in healthy donors. Study-level points and caveats: More clonal expansion characterized HLA-associated TCR beta chains than equally common others in a later analysis. DRB1 had the most TCR associations and HLA-C the fewest, a later analysis found, with rates varying by HLA locus. Later analysis associated a missense DCLRE1C variant with TCR beta V- and J-gene trimming.

In regard to this clone: What it binds is not known.

The CDR3 sequence is 11 residues long. V was trimmed by 5 bases and J by 8 bases, leaving 9 bases between them. Germline V gene lookup returns CDR1 MNHNS and CDR2 SASEGT. Use of 60 Vbeta and 13 Jbeta primers characterized the PCR. Sequenced by immunoSEQ multiplex PCR; TCRdb stores in-frame clones only, minus some. The sample shows hundreds of thousands of clones, 75% of them seen only once. The gene calls are TRBV6-1 and TRBJ2-5, with D tentatively TRBD2 (6 bases). Sample: PBMCs. The TCR was taken from a young woman in good health and CMV-seronegative. The CDR3, as DNA: TGTGCCAGCAGTTACGGGGGTACCCAGTACTTC. Translated: CASSYGGTQYF.